The source of this T cell receptor (beta chain) is a study of OX40 agonist ivuxolimab in advanced cancers. This CDR3 has 13 residues. The germline V gene has CDR1 SGHRS and CDR2 YFSETQ. Deletions cut 4 bases from V and 7 bases from J, with 14 bases between. Here immunoSEQ multiplex PCR was the method, and the copy in TCRdb shows in-frame clones only, minus some. The table includes 100,000 or so clones, roughly 94% detected once. This TCR was recovered from an adult with an advanced solid tumor such as melanoma, head and neck, liver or kidney cancer. The starting material was CD4+ or CD8+ T cells sorted from blood, obtained in a trial of the OX40 agonist ivuxolimab. V usage is TRBV5-1 and J usage is TRBJ2-5; D may be TRBD2 (6 bases). The CDR3 DNA reads TGCGCCAGCAGCCCGAGGGAGGAGGGGACCCAGTACTTC. Its translation: CASSPREEGTQYF.